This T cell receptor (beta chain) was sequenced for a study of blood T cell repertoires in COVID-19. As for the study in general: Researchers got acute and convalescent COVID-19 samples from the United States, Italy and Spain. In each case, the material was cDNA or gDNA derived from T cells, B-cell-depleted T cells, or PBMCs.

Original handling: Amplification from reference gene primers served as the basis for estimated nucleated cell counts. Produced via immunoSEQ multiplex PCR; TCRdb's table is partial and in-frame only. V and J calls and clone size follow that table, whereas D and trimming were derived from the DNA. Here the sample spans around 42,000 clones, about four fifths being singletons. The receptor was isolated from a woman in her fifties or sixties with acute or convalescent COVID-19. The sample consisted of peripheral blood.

The CDR3 bases are TGTGCCAGCAGCGAGGGGGTATCCTACGAGCAGTACTTC. Protein product: CASSEGVSYEQYF. V and J are TRBV7-6 and TRBJ2-7, with D possibly being TRBD1 (6 bases). The CDR3 runs 13 residues. V was cut by 5 bases and J by 1 base, with 9 bases left in between. Germline-derived CDR1 and CDR2 are SGHVS and FNYEAQ.